The subject of this entry is one T cell receptor (beta chain). The target antigen is unknown. The data stem from a study of immune evolution from preneoplasia to lung adenocarcinoma. The germline gives CDR1 SGHDN, CDR2 FVKESK. The CDR3 loop spans 15 amino acids. Trimming removed 4 bases from V and 5 bases from J; junction bases left unmatched: 9. The method was immunoSEQ multiplex PCR; TCRdb's version includes in-frame clones alone and lacks a portion of them. The sample has roughly 38,000 clones, around 74% seen once; the top ten hold around 6.1%. Study findings and constraints: From normal lung to invasive adenocarcinoma, top clone frequencies appeared to decrease. Clonality was highest in normal lung, lower in later-stage lesions apparently.

Sequenced material: FFPE invasive lung adenocarcinoma tissue. The receptor comes from a person between 55 and 70 years old with lung adenocarcinoma. This chain links TRBV14 with TRBJ2-7, with TRBD2 matching 9 bases. CDR3 protein: CASSRDSGSSHEQYF. The CDR3 DNA sequence: TGTGCCAGCAGCCGGGATAGCGGGAGTAGCCACGAGCAGTACTTC.